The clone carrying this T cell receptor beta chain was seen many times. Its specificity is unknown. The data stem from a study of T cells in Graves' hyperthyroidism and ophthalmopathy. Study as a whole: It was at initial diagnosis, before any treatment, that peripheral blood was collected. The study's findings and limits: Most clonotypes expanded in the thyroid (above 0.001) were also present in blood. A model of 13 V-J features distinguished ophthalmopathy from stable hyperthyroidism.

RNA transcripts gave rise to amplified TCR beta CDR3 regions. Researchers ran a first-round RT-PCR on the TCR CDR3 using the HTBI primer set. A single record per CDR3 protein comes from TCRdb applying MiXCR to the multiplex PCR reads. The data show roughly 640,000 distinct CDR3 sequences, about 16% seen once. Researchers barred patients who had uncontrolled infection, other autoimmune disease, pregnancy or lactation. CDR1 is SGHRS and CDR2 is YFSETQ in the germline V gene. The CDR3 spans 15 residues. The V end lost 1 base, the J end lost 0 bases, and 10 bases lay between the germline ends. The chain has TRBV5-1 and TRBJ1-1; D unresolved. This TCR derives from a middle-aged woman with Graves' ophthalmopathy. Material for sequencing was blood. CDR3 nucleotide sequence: TGCGCCAGCAGCTTGTCTGGTGGGATGAACACTGAAGCTTTCTTT. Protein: CASSLSGGMNTEAFF.